This T cell receptor (beta chain) emerged from a study of monozygotic twins with inflammatory bowel disease. CDR1 is SGHTA, CDR2 FQGTGA, per germline. The CDR3 runs to 13 residues. Remarks on this clonotype: Its target is unknown.

General study points: No one strong IBD-associated signal or clonotype was supported.

Per individual sample, eight separate reactions were used to make cDNA. Researchers put TCRalpha and TCRbeta cDNA through two nested PCRs lasting approximately 17 and 9 cycles. TCRdb reprocessed the 5' RACE reads; each CDR3 protein has one entry and no DNA is given. The sample has hundreds of thousands of distinct CDR3 sequences, and its top ten clones hold about 2.3%. The sequence was obtained from a human donor with ulcerative colitis or Crohn's disease, or a healthy co-twin of an affected twin (not recorded which). Input material: blood. This chain uses TRBV7-3 with TRBJ2-3. CDR3 protein: CASSYGRTDTQYF.